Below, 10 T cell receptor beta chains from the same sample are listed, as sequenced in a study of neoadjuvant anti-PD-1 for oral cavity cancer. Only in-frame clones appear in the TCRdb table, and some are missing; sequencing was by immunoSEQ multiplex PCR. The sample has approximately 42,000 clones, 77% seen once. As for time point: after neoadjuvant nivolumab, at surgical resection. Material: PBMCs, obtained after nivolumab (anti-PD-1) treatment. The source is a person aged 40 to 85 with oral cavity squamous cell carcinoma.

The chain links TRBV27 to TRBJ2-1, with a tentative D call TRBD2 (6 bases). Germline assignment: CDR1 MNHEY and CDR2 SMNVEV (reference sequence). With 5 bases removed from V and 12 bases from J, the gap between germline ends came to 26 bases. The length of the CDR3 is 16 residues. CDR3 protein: CASSARGGQGLLLQFF. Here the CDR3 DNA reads TGTGCCAGCAGTGCGAGGGGAGGCCAAGGTCTTCTATTGCAGTTCTTC.

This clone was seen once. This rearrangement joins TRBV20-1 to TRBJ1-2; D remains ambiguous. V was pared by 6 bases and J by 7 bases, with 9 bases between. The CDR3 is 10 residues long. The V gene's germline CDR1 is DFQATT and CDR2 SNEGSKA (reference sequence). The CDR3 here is CSAGTVGYTF. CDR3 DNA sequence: TGCAGTGCGGGAACGGTTGGCTACACCTTC.

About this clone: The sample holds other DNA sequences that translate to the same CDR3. The CDR3 spells CASSLGGGETQYF. DNA for the CDR3: TGCGCCAGCAGCTTAGGGGGCGGGGAGACCCAGTACTTC. The chain couples TRBV5-1 to TRBJ2-5; 7 nucleotides agree with TRBD1. Unmatched junction bases numbered 3, after V lost 2 bases and J lost 5 bases. The CDR3 contains 13 residues. Looked up from germline, CDR1 is SGHRS and CDR2 is YFSETQ. The entire variable domain, with the rest obtained from reference TRBV5-1 and TRBJ2-5, is as follows: KAGVTQTPRYLIKTRGQQVTLSCSPISGHRSVSWYQQTPGQGLQFLFEYFSETQRNKGNFPGRFSGRQFSNSRSEMNVSTLELGDSALYLCASSLGGGETQYFGPGTRLLVL.

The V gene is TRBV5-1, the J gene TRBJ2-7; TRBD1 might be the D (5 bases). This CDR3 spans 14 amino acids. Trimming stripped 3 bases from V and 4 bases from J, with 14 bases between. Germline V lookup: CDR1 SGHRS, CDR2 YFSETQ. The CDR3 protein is CASSSRSKGYEQYF. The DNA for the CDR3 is TGCGCCAGCAGCTCCAGAAGTAAGGGGTACGAGCAGTACTTC.

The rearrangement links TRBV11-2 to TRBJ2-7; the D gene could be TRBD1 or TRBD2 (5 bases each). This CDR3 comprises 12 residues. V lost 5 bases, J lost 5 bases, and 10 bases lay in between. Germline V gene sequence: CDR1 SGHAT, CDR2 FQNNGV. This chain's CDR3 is CASSGLGDEQYF. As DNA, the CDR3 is TGTGCCAGCAGCGGTCTGGGGGACGAGCAGTACTTC. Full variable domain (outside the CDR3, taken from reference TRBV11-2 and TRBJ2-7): EAGVAQSPRYKIIEKRQSVAFWCNPISGHATLYWYQQILGQGPKLLIQFQNNGVVDDSQLPKDRFSAERLKGVDSTLKIQPAKLEDSAVYLCASSGLGDEQYFGPGTRLTVT.

The CDR3 loop reads CASSSAEGALGQPQHF. The CDR3 DNA reads as TGTGCCAGCAGTTCCGCCGAGGGGGCCCTCGGGCAGCCCCAGCATTTT. This chain joins TRBV28 and TRBJ1-5; 7 nucleotides align to TRBD1. This CDR3 contains 16 residues. Germline loops: CDR1 MDHEN, CDR2 SYDVKM. The V segment lost 4 bases and the J segment 7 bases; nucleotides outside the gene matches: 13.

Written as DNA, the CDR3 is TGTGCCAGCAGTTTATATCACACCGGGGAGCTGTTTTTT. Translated, it gives CASSLYHTGELFF. The chain uses TRBV27 and TRBJ2-2, with no clear D. This CDR3 spans 13 amino acids. The germline CDR1 and CDR2 sequences are MNHEY and SMNVEV (reference sequence). The V gene lost 1 base and the J gene lost 3 bases, with 3 bases spanning the gap.

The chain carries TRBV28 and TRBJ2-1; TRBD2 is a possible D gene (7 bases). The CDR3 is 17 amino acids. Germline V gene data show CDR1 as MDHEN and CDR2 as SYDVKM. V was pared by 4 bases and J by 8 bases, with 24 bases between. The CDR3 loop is CASSSFWTATGGYEQFF. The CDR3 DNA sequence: TGTGCCAGCAGTTCCTTCTGGACCGCGACGGGGGGCTATGAGCAGTTCTTC.

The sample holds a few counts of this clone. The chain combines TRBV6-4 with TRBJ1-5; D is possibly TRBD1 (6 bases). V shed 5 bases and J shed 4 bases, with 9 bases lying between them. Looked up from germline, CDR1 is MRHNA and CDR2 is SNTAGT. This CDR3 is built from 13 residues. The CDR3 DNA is TGTGCCAGCAGTTACAGGGAAAATCAGCCCCAGCATTTT. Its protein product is CASSYRENQPQHF.

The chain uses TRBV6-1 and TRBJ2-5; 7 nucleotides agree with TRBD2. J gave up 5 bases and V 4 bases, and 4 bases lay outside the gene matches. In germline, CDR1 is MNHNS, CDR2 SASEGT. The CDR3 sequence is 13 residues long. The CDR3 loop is CASSVRGGETQYF. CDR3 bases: TGTGCCAGCAGTGTCCGGGGAGGGGAGACCCAGTACTTC.